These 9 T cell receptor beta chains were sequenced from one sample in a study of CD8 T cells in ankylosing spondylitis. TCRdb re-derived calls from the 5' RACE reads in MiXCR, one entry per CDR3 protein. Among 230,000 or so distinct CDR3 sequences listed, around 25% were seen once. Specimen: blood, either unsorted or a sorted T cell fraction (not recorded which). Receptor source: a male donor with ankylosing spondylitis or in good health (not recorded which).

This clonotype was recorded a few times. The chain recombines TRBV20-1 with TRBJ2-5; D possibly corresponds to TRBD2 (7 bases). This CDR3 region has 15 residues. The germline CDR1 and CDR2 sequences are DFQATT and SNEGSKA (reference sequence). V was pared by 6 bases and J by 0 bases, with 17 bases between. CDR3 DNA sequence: TGCAGTGCAGTACTAGGGGAGGGGGACCAAGAGACCCAGTACTTC. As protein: CSAVLGEGDQETQYF.

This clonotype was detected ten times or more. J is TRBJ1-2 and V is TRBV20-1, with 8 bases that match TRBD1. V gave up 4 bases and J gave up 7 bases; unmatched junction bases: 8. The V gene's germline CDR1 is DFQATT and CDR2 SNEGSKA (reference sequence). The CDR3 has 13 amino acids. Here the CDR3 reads CSATRQGRGGYTF. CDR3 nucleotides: TGCAGTGCTACCCGACAGGGGAGAGGTGGCTACACCTTC.

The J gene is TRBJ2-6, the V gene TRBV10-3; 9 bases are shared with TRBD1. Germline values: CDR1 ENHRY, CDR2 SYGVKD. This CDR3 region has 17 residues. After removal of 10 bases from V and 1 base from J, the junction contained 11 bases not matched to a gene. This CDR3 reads CATIEDRGFSGANVLTF. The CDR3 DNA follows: TGTGCCACTATTGAGGACAGGGGCTTTTCTGGGGCCAACGTCCTGACTTTC.

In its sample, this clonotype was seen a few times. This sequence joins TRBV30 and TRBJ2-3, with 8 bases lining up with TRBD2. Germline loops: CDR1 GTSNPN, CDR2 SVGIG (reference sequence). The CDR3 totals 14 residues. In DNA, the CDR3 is TGTGCTTCTTTTCGGGGGGGCCGGACAGATACGCAGTATTTT. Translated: CASFRGGRTDTQYF.

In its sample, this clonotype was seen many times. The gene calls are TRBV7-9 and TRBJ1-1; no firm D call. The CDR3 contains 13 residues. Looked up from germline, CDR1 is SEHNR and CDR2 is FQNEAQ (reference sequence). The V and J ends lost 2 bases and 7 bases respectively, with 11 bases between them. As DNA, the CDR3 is TGTGCCAGCAGCTTAATCGGGGTCAGTGAAGCTTTCTTT. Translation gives CASSLIGVSEAFF.

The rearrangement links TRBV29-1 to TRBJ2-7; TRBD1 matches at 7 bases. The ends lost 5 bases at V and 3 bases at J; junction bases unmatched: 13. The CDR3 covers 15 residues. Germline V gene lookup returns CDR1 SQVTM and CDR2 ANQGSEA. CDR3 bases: TGCAGCGTTAGACAACCGGGACAGAATTTCTACGAGCAGTACTTC. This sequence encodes CSVRQPGQNFYEQYF.

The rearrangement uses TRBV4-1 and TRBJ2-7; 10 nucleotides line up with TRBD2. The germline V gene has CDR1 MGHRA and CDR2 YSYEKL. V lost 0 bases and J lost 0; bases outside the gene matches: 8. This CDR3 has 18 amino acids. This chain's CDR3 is CASSQDLASGGDSYEQYF. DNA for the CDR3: TGCGCCAGCAGCCAAGATCTGGCTAGCGGGGGTGACTCCTACGAGCAGTACTTC.

The CDR3 region has the DNA TGTGCCAGCAGCCAAGAGCCTAATGAAAAACTGTTTTTT. It is translated as CASSQEPNEKLFF. The chain employs TRBV3-1 and TRBJ1-4; no clear D. CDR1 is LGHDT and CDR2 is YNNKEL in the germline V gene (reference sequence). The ends were cut back, 0 bases at V and 3 bases at J, with 2 bases in the middle. The CDR3 loop spans 13 amino acids.

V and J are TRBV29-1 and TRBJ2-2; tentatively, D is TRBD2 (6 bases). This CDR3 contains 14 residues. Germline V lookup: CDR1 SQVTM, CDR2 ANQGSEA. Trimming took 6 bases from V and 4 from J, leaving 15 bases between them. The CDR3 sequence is CSVEGDAGTGELFF. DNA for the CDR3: TGCAGCGTGGAGGGAGACGCCGGCACCGGGGAGCTGTTTTTT.